The sequence of this TCR beta chain was determined in a study of blood T cells in healthy people across ages. Study-level points and caveats: Percentage of naive T cells showed a strong correlation with TCR beta diversity. Naive CD4+ cell counts and diversity both ran higher in long-lived than in aged donors. A roughly linear age-dependent decrease characterized TCR beta diversity per million T cells.

This CDR3 is built from 16 residues. Germline CDR1 is SGHTA and CDR2 is FQGNSA. V lost 1 base and J lost 5, with 17 bases in between. Using a J-beta primer mix together with a sample-barcoded 5' primer, a second PCR was run for roughly 6 to 12 cycles. MiXCR was run by TCRdb on the 5' RACE reads, yielding one entry per CDR3 protein. The data hold 850,000 to 950,000 distinct CDR3 sequences, with 29% observed a single time. Note on this clonotype: The target antigen is unknown. This may stem from a read error, because a much larger clone lies one nucleotide away.

The origin of this receptor is an elderly woman in good health. The sequencing sample was made of blood. The chain combines TRBV7-2 with TRBJ2-5; D tentatively fits TRBD1 or TRBD2 (5 bases each). CDR3 region: CASSLGASGGMETQYF. CDR3 coding DNA: TGTGCCAGCAGCTTAGGGGCATCTGGGGGAATGGAGACCCAGTACTTC.